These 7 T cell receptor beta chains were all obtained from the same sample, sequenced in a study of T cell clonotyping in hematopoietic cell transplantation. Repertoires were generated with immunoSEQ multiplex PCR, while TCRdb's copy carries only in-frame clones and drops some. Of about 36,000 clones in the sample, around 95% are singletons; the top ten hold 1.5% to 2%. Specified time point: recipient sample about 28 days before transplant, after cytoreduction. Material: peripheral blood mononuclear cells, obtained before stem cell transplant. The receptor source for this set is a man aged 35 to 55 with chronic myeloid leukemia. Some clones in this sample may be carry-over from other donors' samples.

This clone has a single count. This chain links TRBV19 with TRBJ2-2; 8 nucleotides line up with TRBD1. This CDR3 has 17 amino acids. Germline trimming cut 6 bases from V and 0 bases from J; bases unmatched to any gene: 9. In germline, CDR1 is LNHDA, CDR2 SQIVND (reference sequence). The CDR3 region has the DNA TGTGCCAGTAGATCAGGGGGCAGGAATGCGAACACCGGGGAGCTGTTTTTT. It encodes CASRSGGRNANTGELFF.

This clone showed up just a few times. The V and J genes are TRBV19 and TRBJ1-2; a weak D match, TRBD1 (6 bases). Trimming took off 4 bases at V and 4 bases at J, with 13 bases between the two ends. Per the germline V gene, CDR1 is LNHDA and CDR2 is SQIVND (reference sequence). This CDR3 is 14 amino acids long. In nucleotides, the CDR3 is TGTGCCAGTAGTACCAACAGGGAGAGCTATGGCTACACCTTC. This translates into CASSTNRESYGYTF.

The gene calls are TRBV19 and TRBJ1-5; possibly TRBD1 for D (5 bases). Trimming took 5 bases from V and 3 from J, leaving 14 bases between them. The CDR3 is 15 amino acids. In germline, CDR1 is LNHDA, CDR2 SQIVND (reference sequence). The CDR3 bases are TGTGCCAGTAGTCTCAGAGACAGCATCAATCAGCCCCAGCATTTT. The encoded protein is CASSLRDSINQPQHF.

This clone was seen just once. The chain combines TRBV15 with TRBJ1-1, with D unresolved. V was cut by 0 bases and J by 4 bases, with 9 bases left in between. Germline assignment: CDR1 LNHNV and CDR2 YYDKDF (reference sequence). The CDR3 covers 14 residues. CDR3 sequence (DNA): TGTGCCACCAGCAGAGATATGAGGGTCACTGAAGCTTTCTTT. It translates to CATSRDMRVTEAFF.

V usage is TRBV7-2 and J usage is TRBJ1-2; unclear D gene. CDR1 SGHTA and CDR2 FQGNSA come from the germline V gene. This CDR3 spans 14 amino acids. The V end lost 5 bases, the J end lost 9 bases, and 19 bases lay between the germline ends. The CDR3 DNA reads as TGTGCCAGCAGCGCTGGGAGTCGTAGTTTTAGCTACACCTTC. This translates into CASSAGSRSFSYTF.

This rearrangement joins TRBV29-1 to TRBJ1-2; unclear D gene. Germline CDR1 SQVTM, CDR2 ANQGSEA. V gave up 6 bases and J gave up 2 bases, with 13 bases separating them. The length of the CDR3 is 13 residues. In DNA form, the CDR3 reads TGCAGCGTCCAAGAGGGTCCGAACTATGGCTACACCTTC. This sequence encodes CSVQEGPNYGYTF.

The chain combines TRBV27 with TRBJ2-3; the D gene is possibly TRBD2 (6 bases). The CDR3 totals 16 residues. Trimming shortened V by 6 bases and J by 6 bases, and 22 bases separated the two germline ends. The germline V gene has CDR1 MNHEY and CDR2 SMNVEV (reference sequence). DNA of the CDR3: TGTGCCAGCAGCCCCCTGAGCGGGCCACCACCCGATACGCAGTATTTT. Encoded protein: CASSPLSGPPPDTQYF.